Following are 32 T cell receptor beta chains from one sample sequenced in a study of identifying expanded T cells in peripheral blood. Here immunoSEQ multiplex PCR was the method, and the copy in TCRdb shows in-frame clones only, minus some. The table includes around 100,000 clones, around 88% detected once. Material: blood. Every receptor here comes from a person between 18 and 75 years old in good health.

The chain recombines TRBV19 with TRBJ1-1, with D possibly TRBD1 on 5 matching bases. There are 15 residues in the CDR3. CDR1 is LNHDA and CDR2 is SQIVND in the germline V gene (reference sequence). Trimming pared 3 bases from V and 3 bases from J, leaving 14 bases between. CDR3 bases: TGTGCCAGTAGTATTGTCGGGGCGCGGGACACTGAAGCTTTCTTT. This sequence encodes CASSIVGARDTEAFF.

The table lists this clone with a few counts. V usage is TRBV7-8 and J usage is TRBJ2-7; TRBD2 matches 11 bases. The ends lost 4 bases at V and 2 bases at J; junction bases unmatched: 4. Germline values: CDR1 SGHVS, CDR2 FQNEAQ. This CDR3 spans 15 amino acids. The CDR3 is CASSSGLAVTYEQYF. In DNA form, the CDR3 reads TGTGCCAGCAGCTCGGGACTAGCGGTAACCTACGAGCAGTACTTC.

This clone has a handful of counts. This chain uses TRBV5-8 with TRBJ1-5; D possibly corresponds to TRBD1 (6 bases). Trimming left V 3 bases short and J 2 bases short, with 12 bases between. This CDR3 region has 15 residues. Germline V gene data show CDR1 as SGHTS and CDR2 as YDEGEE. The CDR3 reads CASSSQGRRNQPQHF. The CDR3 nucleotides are TGTGCCAGCAGCTCCCAGGGGCGACGCAATCAGCCCCAGCATTTT.

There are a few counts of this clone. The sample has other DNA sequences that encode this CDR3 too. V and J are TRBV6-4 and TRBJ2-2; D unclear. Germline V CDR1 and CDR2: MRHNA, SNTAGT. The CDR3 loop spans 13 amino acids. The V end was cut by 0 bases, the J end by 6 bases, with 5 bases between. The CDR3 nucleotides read TGTGCCAGCAGTGACTCTAGTTCCGGGGAGCTGTTTTTT. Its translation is CASSDSSSGELFF.

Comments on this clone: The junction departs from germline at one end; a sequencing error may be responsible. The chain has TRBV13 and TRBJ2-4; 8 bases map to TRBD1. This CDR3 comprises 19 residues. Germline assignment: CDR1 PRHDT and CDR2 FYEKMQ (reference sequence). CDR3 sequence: CASSLGQGRLSDMGIHQYF. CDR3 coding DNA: TGTGCCAGCAGCCTAGGACAGGGCAGATTATCAGACATGGGGATCCATCAGTACTTC.

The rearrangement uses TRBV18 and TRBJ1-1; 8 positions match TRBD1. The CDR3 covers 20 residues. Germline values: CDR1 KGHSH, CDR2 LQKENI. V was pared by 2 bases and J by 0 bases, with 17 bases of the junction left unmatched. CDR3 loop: CASSPKGLYDRTGMNTEAFF. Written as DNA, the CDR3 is TGTGCCAGCTCACCAAAAGGCCTATACGATCGGACAGGGATGAACACTGAAGCTTTCTTT.

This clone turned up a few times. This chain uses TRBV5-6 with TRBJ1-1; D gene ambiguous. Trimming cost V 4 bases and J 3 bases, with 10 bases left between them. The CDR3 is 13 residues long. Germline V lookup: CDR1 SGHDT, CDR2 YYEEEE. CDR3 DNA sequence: TGTGCCAGCAGCGGTGCGGACTACACTGAAGCTTTCTTT. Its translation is CASSGADYTEAFF.

The CDR3 is CASSLVPSYQETQYF. CDR3 bases: TGTGCCAGCAGCTTAGTTCCGTCGTACCAAGAGACCCAGTACTTC. V and J are TRBV7-2 and TRBJ2-5; no clear D. Between the trimmed V and J ends, which lost 1 base and 0 bases, there was a span of 9 bases. The germline V gene has CDR1 SGHTA and CDR2 FQGNSA. The CDR3 extends over 15 amino acids.

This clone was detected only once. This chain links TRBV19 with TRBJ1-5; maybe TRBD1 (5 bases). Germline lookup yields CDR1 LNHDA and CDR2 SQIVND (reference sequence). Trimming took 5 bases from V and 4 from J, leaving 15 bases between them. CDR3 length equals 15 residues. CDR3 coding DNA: TGTGCCAGTAGTGTATTGGGTCAGGGAAATCAGCCCCAGCATTTT. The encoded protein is CASSVLGQGNQPQHF.

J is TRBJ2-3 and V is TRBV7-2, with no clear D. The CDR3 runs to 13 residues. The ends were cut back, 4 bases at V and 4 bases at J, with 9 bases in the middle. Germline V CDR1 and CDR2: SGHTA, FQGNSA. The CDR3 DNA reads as TGTGCCAGCAGCTCCAGACTGGCAGATACGCAGTATTTT. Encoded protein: CASSSRLADTQYF.

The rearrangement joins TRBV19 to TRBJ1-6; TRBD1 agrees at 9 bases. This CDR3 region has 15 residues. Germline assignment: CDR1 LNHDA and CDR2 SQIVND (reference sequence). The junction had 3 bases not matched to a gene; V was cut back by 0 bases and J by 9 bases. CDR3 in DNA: TGTGCCAGTAGTATAGAGGACAGGGGAGGTTCACCCCTCCACTTT. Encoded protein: CASSIEDRGGSPLHF. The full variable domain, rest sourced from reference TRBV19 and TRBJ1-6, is DGGITQSPKYLFRKEGQNVTLSCEQNLNHDAMYWYRQDPGQGLRLIYYSQIVNDFQKGDIAEGYSVSREKKESFPLTVTSAQKNPTAFYLCASSIEDRGGSPLHFGNGTRLTVT.

The CDR3: CASSRDASYEQYF. Written as DNA, the CDR3 is TGTGCCAGCAGTCGGGACGCCTCCTACGAGCAGTACTTC. The rearrangement joins TRBV6-6 to TRBJ2-7; D tentatively reads TRBD1 or TRBD2 (5 bases each). Germline lookup yields CDR1 MNHNY and CDR2 SVGAGI (reference sequence). V lost 5 bases, J lost 0 bases, and 8 bases lay in between. The CDR3 contains 13 residues.

Here the CDR3 reads CASKTGVLYTGELFF. Written as DNA, the CDR3 is TGTGCCAGTAAGACAGGGGTGCTCTACACCGGGGAGCTGTTTTTT. V gene TRBV19 combines with J gene TRBJ2-2; 8 nucleotides align to TRBD1. The CDR3 loop spans 15 amino acids. The germline V gene encodes CDR1 LNHDA and CDR2 SQIVND (reference sequence). V trimming: 7 bases; J trimming: 3 bases; junction bases outside the gene matches: 7.

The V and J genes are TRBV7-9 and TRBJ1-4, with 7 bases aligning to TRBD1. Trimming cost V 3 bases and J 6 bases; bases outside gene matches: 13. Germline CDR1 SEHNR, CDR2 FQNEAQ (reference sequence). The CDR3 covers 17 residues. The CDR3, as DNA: TGTGCCAGCAGCTTCAGGGGGGTAGGATCCGGGGATGAAAAACTGTTTTTT. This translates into CASSFRGVGSGDEKLFF.

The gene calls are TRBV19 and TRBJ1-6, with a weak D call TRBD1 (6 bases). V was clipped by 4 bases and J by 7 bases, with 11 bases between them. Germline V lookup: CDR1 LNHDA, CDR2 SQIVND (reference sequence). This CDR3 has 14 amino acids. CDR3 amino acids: CASSKTGRNSPLHF. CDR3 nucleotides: TGTGCCAGTAGTAAAACAGGGCGGAATTCACCCCTCCACTTT. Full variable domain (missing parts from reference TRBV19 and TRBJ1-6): DGGITQSPKYLFRKEGQNVTLSCEQNLNHDAMYWYRQDPGQGLRLIYYSQIVNDFQKGDIAEGYSVSREKKESFPLTVTSAQKNPTAFYLCASSKTGRNSPLHFGNGTRLTVT.

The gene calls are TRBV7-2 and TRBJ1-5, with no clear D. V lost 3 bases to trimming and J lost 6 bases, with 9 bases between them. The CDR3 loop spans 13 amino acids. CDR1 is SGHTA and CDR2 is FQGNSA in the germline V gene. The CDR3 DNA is TGTGCCAGCAGCTTTGGCAGCGGTCAGCCCCAGCATTTT. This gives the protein CASSFGSGQPQHF.

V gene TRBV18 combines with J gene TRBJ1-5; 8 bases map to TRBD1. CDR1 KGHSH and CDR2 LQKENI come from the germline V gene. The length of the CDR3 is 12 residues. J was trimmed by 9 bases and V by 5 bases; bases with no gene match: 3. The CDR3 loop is CASSETGGPQHF. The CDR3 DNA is TGTGCCAGCTCAGAAACAGGGGGGCCCCAGCATTTT.

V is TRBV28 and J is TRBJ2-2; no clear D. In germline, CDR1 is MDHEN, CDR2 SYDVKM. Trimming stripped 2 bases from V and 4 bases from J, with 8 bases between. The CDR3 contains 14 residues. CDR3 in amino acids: CASSLGILTGELFF. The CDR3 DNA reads TGTGCCAGCAGTTTAGGGATACTCACCGGGGAGCTGTTTTTT.

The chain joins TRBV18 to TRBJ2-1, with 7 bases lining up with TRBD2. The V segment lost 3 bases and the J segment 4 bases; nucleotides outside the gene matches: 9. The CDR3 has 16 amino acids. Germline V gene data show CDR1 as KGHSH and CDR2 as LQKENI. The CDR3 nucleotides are TGTGCCAGCTCACCTCTGAGCGGGGTACTATACAATGAGCAGTTCTTC. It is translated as CASSPLSGVLYNEQFF.

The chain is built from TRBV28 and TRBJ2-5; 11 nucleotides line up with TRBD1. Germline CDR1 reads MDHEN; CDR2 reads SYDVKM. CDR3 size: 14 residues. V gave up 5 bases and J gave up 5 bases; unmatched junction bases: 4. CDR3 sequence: CASSTGQGVETQYF. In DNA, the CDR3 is TGTGCCAGCAGTACGGGACAGGGGGTTGAGACCCAGTACTTC.

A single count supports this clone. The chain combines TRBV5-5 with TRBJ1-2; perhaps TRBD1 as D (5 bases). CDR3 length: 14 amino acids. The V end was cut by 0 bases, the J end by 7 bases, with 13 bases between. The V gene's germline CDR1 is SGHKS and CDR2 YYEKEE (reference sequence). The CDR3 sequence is CASSLGLLGVGYTF. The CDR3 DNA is TGTGCCAGCAGCTTGGGTCTGTTAGGGGTTGGCTACACCTTC.

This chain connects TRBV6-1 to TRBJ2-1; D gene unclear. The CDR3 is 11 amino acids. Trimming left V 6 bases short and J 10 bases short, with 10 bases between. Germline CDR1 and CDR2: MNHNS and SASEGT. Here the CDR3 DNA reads TGTGCCAGCAGATTGGTCGGGGAGCAGTTCTTC. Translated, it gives CASRLVGEQFF.

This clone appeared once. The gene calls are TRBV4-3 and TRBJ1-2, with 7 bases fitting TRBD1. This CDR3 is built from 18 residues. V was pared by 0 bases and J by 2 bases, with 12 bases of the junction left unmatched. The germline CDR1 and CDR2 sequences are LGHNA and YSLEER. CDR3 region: CASSQDLVGAGQNYGYTF. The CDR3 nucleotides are TGCGCCAGCAGCCAAGATTTAGTAGGGGCGGGACAGAACTATGGCTACACCTTC.

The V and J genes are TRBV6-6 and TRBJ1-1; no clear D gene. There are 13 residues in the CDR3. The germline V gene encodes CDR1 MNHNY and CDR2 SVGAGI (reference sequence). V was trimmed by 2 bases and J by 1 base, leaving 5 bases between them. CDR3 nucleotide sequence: TGTGCCAGCAGTTACCAGCGGAACACTGAAGCTTTCTTT. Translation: CASSYQRNTEAFF.

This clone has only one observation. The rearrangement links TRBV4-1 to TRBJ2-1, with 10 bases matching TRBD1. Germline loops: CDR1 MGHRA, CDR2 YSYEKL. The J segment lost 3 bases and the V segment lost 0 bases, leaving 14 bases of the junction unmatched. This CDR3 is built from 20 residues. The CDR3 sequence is CASSQDWGTGVRIFYNEQFF. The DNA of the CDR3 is TGCGCCAGCAGCCAAGATTGGGGGACAGGGGTGAGGATTTTCTACAATGAGCAGTTCTTC.

The CDR3 sequence: CASSLGGSQYF. In DNA, the CDR3 is TGTGCCAGCAGCTTAGGGGGGTCCCAGTACTTC. J is TRBJ2-5 and V is TRBV11-2; either TRBD1 or TRBD2 may fit D (5 bases each). CDR3 size: 11 residues. The germline V and J ends were trimmed by 1 base and 9 bases, with 6 bases remaining between them. Looked up from germline, CDR1 is SGHAT and CDR2 is FQNNGV.

The CDR3 here is CASSQVKVLAQGLNTEAFF. In DNA form, the CDR3 reads TGCGCCAGCAGCCAAGTCAAAGTCTTGGCACAGGGACTAAACACTGAAGCTTTCTTT. The chain carries TRBV4-1 and TRBJ1-1, with D maybe TRBD1 (6 bases). V lost 1 base to trimming and J lost 2 bases, with 23 bases between them. CDR3 length: 19 residues. CDR1 and CDR2 from the germline V gene are MGHRA and YSYEKL.

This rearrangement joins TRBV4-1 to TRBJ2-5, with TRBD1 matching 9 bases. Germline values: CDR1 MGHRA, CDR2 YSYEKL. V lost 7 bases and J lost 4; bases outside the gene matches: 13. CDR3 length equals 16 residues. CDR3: CASTRQIGTGRETQYF. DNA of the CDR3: TGCGCCAGCACCAGACAGATCGGGACAGGGAGAGAGACCCAGTACTTC.

The CDR3 is CATSSKGARTEAFF. Here the CDR3 DNA reads TGTGCCACCAGCAGCAAGGGGGCGCGGACTGAAGCTTTCTTT. The chain couples TRBV15 to TRBJ1-1; TRBD1 matches 7 bases. Germline trimming cut 3 bases from V and 5 bases from J; bases unmatched to any gene: 6. The germline gives CDR1 LNHNV, CDR2 YYDKDF (reference sequence). The CDR3 spans 14 residues.

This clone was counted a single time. CDR3 sequence reads: CASSMKGRTVYEQYF. CDR3 DNA: TGTGCCAGTAGTATGAAGGGGCGGACAGTCTACGAGCAGTACTTC. The chain uses TRBV19 and TRBJ2-7, with TRBD1 as a possible D gene (6 bases). V gave up 3 bases and J gave up 3 bases, with 15 bases separating them. This CDR3 spans 15 amino acids. In germline, CDR1 is LNHDA, CDR2 SQIVND (reference sequence).

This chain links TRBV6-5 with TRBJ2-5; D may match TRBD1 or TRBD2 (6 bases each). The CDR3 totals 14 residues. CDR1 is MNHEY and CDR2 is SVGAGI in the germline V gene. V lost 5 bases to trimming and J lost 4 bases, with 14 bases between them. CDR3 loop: CASSPGGPLETQYF. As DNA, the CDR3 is TGTGCCAGCAGTCCCGGGGGCCCGCTAGAGACCCAGTACTTC.

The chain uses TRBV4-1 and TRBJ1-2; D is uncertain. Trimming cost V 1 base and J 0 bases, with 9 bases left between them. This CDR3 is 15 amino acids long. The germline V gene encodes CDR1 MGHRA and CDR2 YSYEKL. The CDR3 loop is CASSQVLRANYGYTF. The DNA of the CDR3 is TGCGCCAGCAGCCAAGTCCTCCGAGCTAACTATGGCTACACCTTC.